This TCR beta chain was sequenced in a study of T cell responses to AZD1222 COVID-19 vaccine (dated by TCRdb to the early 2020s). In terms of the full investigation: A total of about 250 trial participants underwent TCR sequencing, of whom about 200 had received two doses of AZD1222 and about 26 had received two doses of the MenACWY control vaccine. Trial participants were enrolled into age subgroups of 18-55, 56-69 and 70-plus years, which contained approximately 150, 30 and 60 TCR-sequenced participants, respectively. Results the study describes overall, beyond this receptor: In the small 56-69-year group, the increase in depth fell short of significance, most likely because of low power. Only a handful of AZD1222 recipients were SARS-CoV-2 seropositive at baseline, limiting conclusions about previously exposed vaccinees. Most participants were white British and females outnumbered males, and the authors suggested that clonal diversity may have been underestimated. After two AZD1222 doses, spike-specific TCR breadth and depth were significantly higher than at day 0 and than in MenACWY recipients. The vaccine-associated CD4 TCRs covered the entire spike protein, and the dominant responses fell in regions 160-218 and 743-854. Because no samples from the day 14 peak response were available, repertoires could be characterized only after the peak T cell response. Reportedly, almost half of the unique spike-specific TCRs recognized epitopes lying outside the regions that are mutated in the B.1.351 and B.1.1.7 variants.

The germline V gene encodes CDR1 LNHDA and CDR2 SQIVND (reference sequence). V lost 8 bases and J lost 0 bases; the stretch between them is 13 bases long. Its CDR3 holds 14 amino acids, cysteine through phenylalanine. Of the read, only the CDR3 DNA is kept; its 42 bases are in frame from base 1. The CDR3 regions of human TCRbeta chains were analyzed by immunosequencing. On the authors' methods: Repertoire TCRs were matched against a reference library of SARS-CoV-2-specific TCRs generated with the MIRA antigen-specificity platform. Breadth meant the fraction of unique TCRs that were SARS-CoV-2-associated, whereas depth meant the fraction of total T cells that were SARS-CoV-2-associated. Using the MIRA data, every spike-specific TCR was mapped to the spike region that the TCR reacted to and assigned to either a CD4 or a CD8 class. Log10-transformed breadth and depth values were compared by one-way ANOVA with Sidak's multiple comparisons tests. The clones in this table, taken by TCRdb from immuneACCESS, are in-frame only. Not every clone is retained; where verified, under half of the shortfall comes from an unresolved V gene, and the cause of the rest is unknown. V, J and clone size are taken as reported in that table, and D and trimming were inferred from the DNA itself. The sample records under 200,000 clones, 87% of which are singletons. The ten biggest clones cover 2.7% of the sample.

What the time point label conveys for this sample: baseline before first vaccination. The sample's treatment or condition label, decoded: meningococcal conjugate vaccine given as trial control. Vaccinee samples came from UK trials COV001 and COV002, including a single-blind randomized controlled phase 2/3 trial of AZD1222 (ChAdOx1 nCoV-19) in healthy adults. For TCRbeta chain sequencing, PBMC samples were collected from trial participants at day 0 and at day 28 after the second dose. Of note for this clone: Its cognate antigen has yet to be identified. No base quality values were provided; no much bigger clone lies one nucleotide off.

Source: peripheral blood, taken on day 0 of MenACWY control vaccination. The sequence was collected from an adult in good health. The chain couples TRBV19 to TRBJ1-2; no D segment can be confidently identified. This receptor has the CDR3 CASGELITNYGYTF. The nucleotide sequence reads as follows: TGTGCCAGTGGGGAGCTTATTACTAACTATGGCTACACCTTC.